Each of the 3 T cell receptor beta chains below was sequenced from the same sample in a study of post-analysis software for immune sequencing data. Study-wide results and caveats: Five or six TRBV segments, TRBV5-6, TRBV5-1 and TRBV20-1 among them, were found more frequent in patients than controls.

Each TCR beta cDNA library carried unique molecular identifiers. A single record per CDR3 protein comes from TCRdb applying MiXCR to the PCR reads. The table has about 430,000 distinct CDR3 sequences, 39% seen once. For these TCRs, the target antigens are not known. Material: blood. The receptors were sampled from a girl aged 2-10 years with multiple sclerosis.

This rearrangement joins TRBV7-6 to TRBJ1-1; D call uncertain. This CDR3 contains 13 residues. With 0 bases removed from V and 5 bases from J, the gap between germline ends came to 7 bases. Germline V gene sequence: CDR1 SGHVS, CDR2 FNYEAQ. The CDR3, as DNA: TGTGCCAGCAGCTTAGCGCTCGGGACTGAAGCTTTCTTT. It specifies CASSLALGTEAFF.

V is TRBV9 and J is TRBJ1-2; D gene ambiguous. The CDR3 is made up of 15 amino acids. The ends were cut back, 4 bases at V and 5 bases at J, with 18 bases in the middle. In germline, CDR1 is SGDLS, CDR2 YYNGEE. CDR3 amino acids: CASSPDPQRRYGYTF. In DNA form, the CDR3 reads TGTGCCAGCAGCCCAGATCCGCAAAGGAGGTATGGCTACACCTTC.

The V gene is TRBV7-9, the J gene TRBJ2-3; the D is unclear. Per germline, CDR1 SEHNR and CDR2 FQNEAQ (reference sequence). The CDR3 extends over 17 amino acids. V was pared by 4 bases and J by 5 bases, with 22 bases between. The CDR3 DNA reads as TGTGCCAGCAGCTATCCCCGGGCGCGCGACTCGGTAGATACGCAGTATTTT. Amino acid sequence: CASSYPRARDSVDTQYF.